A single sample gave rise to the 27 T cell receptor beta chains below, sequenced in a study of blood T cell repertoires in COVID-19. This table comes from immunoSEQ multiplex PCR, and its TCRdb copy is limited to in-frame clones, with some not included. This sample has 140,000 or so clones, with approximately 85% found just once. What was sequenced was peripheral blood. Receptors were obtained from a man aged 50 or older with acute or convalescent COVID-19.

The genes are TRBV27 and TRBJ2-7; D gene unclear. Germline V lookup: CDR1 MNHEY, CDR2 SMNVEV (reference sequence). V gave up 1 base and J gave up 0 bases, with 10 bases separating them. The CDR3 length is 15 residues. The CDR3 region is CASSLLGDGSYEQYF. CDR3 DNA: TGTGCCAGCAGTTTATTGGGCGACGGCTCCTACGAGCAGTACTTC.

This chain uses TRBV5-6 with TRBJ1-1; D is uncertain. V was trimmed by 0 bases and J by 5 bases, leaving 8 bases between them. Germline V lookup: CDR1 SGHDT, CDR2 YYEEEE. This CDR3 contains 13 residues. The CDR3 sequence: CASSLVGRTEAFF. The CDR3 region has the DNA TGTGCCAGCAGCTTGGTAGGGAGGACTGAAGCTTTCTTT. Full variable domain (remainder filled in from reference TRBV5-6 and TRBJ1-1): DAGVTQSPTHLIKTRGQQVTLRCSPKSGHDTVSWYQQALGQGPQFIFQYYEEEERQRGNFPDRFSGHQFPNYSSELNVNALLLGDSALYLCASSLVGRTEAFFGQGTRLTVV.

This sequence joins TRBV18 and TRBJ1-4; TRBD1 matches 8 bases. Germline CDR1 is KGHSH and CDR2 is LQKENI. Trimming cost V 10 bases and J 7 bases; bases outside gene matches: 8. The CDR3 has 13 residues. The CDR3 DNA is TGTGCCACCGGACAGGGCGGGCGTGAAAAACTGTTTTTT. This translates into CATGQGGREKLFF.

The rearrangement joins TRBV11-1 to TRBJ2-7, with a tentative D call TRBD2 (5 bases). Germline assignment: CDR1 SGHAT and CDR2 FQDESV (reference sequence). This CDR3 region has 14 residues. Trimming stripped 4 bases from V and 5 bases from J, with 15 bases between. The CDR3 sequence is CASSSKDVRDEQYF. The CDR3, as DNA: TGTGCCAGCAGCTCTAAGGACGTGCGGGACGAGCAGTACTTC.

The chain combines TRBV6-5 with TRBJ2-1; D possibly corresponds to TRBD2 (6 bases). CDR3 length: 13 amino acids. The V end lost 8 bases, the J end lost 1 base, and 9 bases lay between the germline ends. Germline values: CDR1 MNHEY, CDR2 SVGAGI. The CDR3 sequence is CASGRESYNEQFF. The CDR3 DNA is TGTGCCAGCGGGCGGGAATCCTACAATGAGCAGTTCTTC.

The rearrangement joins TRBV7-3 to TRBJ2-1; D is uncertain. V was cut by 0 bases and J by 8 bases, with 8 bases left in between. Germline CDR1 SGHTA, CDR2 FQGTGA. This CDR3 contains 13 residues. The CDR3: CASSLTRRDEQFF. The CDR3 coding sequence is TGTGCCAGCAGCTTAACCCGCCGGGATGAGCAGTTCTTC.

The chain is built from TRBV30 and TRBJ1-4; weak D call: TRBD1 (6 bases). The germline V gene encodes CDR1 GTSNPN and CDR2 SVGIG (reference sequence). This CDR3 has 14 amino acids. Between the trimmed V and J ends, which lost 2 bases and 5 bases, there was a span of 12 bases. CDR3 in DNA: TGTGCCTGGAGTCAGACAGGTCCAAATGAAAAACTGTTTTTT. Protein sequence: CAWSQTGPNEKLFF.

The J gene is TRBJ1-5, the V gene TRBV18; D gene ambiguous. The V and J ends lost 3 bases and 2 bases respectively, with 11 bases between them. This CDR3 comprises 15 residues. CDR1 and CDR2 (germline): KGHSH, LQKENI. The CDR3 protein is CASSPSGNGNQPQHF. Written as DNA, the CDR3 is TGTGCCAGCTCACCTTCGGGGAATGGCAATCAGCCCCAGCATTTT.

The rearrangement joins TRBV19 to TRBJ2-7; 10 positions agree with TRBD2. The V gene end was trimmed by 5 bases and the J gene end by 6 bases; junction bases not matched to a gene: 13. The germline V gene has CDR1 LNHDA and CDR2 SQIVND (reference sequence). The length of the CDR3 is 16 residues. CDR3 region: CASSPSGLAGAAEQYF. CDR3 nucleotides: TGTGCCAGTAGTCCCTCCGGGCTAGCGGGAGCAGCCGAGCAGTACTTC.

J is TRBJ2-7 and V is TRBV18; 7 bases map to TRBD1. This CDR3 has 15 amino acids. Germline V CDR1 and CDR2: KGHSH, LQKENI. J gave up 5 bases and V 0 bases, and 7 bases lay outside the gene matches. The CDR3 DNA reads as TGTGCCAGCTCACCACCCCAGACAGGGTCCAACGAGCAGTACTTC. As protein: CASSPPQTGSNEQYF.

The gene calls are TRBV18 and TRBJ2-7; TRBD1 is a possible D gene (6 bases). The length of the CDR3 is 15 residues. Trimming cost V 6 bases and J 2 bases, with 17 bases left between them. Germline lookup yields CDR1 KGHSH and CDR2 LQKENI. CDR3 region: CASSPGMTGTYEQYF. In DNA, the CDR3 is TGTGCCAGCTCCCCGGGGATGACAGGAACCTACGAGCAGTACTTC.

V gene TRBV7-9 combines with J gene TRBJ1-5; TRBD1 aligns across 7 bases. Losses at the gene ends were 3 bases for V and 3 bases for J; bases not matched to a gene: 2. Per the germline V gene, CDR1 is SEHNR and CDR2 is FQNEAQ (reference sequence). The CDR3 covers 14 residues. CDR3 bases: TGTGCCAGCAGCTTTGGACAGGACAATCAGCCCCAGCATTTT. This codes for CASSFGQDNQPQHF. The full variable domain, rest sourced from reference TRBV7-9 and TRBJ1-5, is DTGVSQNPRHKITKRGQNVTFRCDPISEHNRLYWYRQTLGQGPEFLTYFQNEAQLEKSRLLSDRFSAERPKGSFSTLEIQRTEQGDSAMYLCASSFGQDNQPQHFGDGTRLSIL.

This chain uses TRBV6-1 with TRBJ1-2; D ambiguous. CDR1 MNHNS and CDR2 SASEGT come from the germline V gene. The length of the CDR3 is 15 residues. V was shortened by 1 base and J by 4 bases, with 13 bases between the two germline ends. The chain's CDR3 is CASSEGTSGGYGYTF. The CDR3 bases are TGTGCCAGCAGTGAAGGGACCTCCGGAGGCTATGGCTACACCTTC.

This chain uses TRBV30 with TRBJ2-7; no firm D call. V gave up 0 bases and J gave up 3 bases, with 9 bases separating them. The length of the CDR3 is 13 residues. Germline V gene sequence: CDR1 GTSNPN, CDR2 SVGIG (reference sequence). The CDR3 DNA is TGTGCCTGGAGTGTAGAACAGCTCTACGAGCAGTACTTC. It translates to CAWSVEQLYEQYF. The variable domain in full, completed from reference TRBV30 and TRBJ2-7, reads SQTIHQWPATLVQPVGSPLSLECTVEGTSNPNLYWYRQAAGRGLQLLFYSVGIGQISSEVPQNLSASRPQDRQFILSSKKLLLSDSGFYLCAWSVEQLYEQYFGPGTRLTVT.

The chain has TRBV29-1 and TRBJ2-3, with D tentatively TRBD2 (6 bases). Germline CDR1 and CDR2: SQVTM and ANQGSEA. The CDR3 contains 15 residues. Trimming pared 6 bases from V and 1 base from J, leaving 17 bases between. The CDR3 sequence is CSVRGLRGRTDTQYF. The CDR3 DNA follows: TGCAGCGTACGGGGGTTGCGGGGCCGCACAGATACGCAGTATTTT.

This rearrangement joins TRBV14 to TRBJ1-1; 11 nucleotides align to TRBD1. The V segment lost 0 bases and the J segment 5 bases; nucleotides outside the gene matches: 8. In germline, CDR1 is SGHDN, CDR2 FVKESK. The CDR3 loop spans 17 amino acids. This CDR3 reads CASSQEIWTGGGTEAFF. The CDR3 bases are TGTGCCAGCAGCCAAGAGATTTGGACAGGGGGCGGGACTGAAGCTTTCTTT.

This sequence joins TRBV7-9 and TRBJ1-1; TRBD1 is a possible D gene (6 bases). This CDR3 has 15 amino acids. V lost 4 bases and J lost 5, with 17 bases in between. CDR1 and CDR2 from the germline V gene are SEHNR and FQNEAQ (reference sequence). CDR3 in amino acids: CASSSHRVGGTEAFF. CDR3 DNA sequence: TGTGCCAGCAGCTCACACAGGGTGGGGGGGACTGAAGCTTTCTTT.

The CDR3 is CASSWTGSTEAFF. CDR3 coding DNA: TGTGCCAGCAGCTGGACAGGAAGCACTGAAGCTTTCTTT. This chain links TRBV7-9 with TRBJ1-1; 7 nucleotides agree with TRBD1. This CDR3 spans 13 amino acids. CDR1 is SEHNR and CDR2 is FQNEAQ in the germline V gene (reference sequence). V gave up 4 bases and J gave up 4 bases; unmatched junction bases: 3.

This rearrangement joins TRBV24-1 to TRBJ2-1, with no clear D. V was trimmed by 7 bases and J by 1 base, leaving 10 bases between them. The CDR3 runs 14 residues. Looked up from germline, CDR1 is KGHDR and CDR2 is SFDVKD. CDR3 protein: CATSGSGSYNEQFF. The CDR3 DNA is TGTGCCACCAGCGGGTCTGGGTCCTACAATGAGCAGTTCTTC.

This clone was observed a few times. One end of the junction does not line up with germline, which may come from a read error. The chain carries TRBV27 and TRBJ1-5; maybe TRBD1 (6 bases). CDR1 and CDR2 from the germline V gene are MNHEY and SMNVEV (reference sequence). The CDR3 has 13 amino acids. The CDR3 nucleotides are TGTGCCATCAGTACAGGGATGGATCAGCCCCAGCATTTT. Residues: CAISTGMDQPQHF.

The CDR3 loop reads CASRDGTSGGDTQYF. CDR3 nucleotides: TGTGCCAGCAGAGACGGGACTAGCGGGGGGGATACGCAGTATTTT. This chain connects TRBV7-9 to TRBJ2-3; 15 bases are a match to TRBD2. With 6 bases clipped from V and 6 bases from J, the junction kept 4 bases outside the gene matches. Germline V CDR1 and CDR2: SEHNR, FQNEAQ (reference sequence). The CDR3 loop spans 15 amino acids.

This clone was seen only once. This chain joins TRBV11-1 and TRBJ2-2; 9 nucleotides agree with TRBD1. Trimming took 0 bases from V and 7 from J; bases not matched to a gene: 9. The CDR3 has 17 residues. The germline V gene has CDR1 SGHAT and CDR2 FQDESV (reference sequence). CDR3: CASSLALGQGLFGELFF. The CDR3, as DNA: TGTGCCAGCAGCTTAGCGCTGGGACAGGGATTATTCGGGGAGCTGTTTTTT.

This chain joins TRBV5-8 and TRBJ1-3; TRBD1 matches at 9 bases. The CDR3 extends over 14 amino acids. V trimming: 6 bases; J trimming: 8 bases; junction bases outside the gene matches: 9. Per the germline V gene, CDR1 is SGHTS and CDR2 is YDEGEE. The CDR3 region is CASTPGQGSYTIYF. CDR3 sequence (DNA): TGTGCCAGCACCCCGGGACAGGGATCTTACACCATATATTTT.

Notes on this clone: A junction end diverges from the germline sequence, so it may reflect a read error. The chain combines TRBV6-7 with TRBJ1-6; D call uncertain. TRBV6-7 is annotated as an ORF whose role is uncertain. The CDR3 is 17 residues long. As DNA, the CDR3 is TGTGTCAGCAGAAGCAACCACCAAACGACATTCGGTTCACCCCTTCACTTT. Protein sequence: CVSRSNHQTTFGSPLHF.

V usage is TRBV5-4 and J usage is TRBJ2-7; 9 nucleotides line up with TRBD1. V lost 5 bases and J lost 3; bases outside the gene matches: 6. Germline lookup yields CDR1 SGHNT and CDR2 YYREEE (reference sequence). This CDR3 comprises 14 residues. CDR3 DNA: TGTGCCAGCAGTTTTTCGGACAGGGGCTACGAGCAGTACTTC. Its translation is CASSFSDRGYEQYF.

The chain uses TRBV5-1 and TRBJ1-6; 7 nucleotides agree with TRBD1. Trimming removed 2 bases from V and 10 bases from J; junction bases left unmatched: 12. CDR3 length: 16 residues. Germline V CDR1 and CDR2: SGHRS, YFSETQ. CDR3 nucleotides: TGCGCCAGCAGCTTAGACTCCGGGACAGTAAGATCACCCCTCCACTTT. Translation: CASSLDSGTVRSPLHF.

This sequence joins TRBV11-3 and TRBJ1-3; weak D call: TRBD1 (5 bases). The CDR3 covers 16 residues. V lost 1 base to trimming and J lost 2 bases, with 12 bases between them. The germline CDR1 and CDR2 sequences are SGHNT and YENEEA. The CDR3 protein is CASSLVRQSAGNTIYF. The CDR3 coding sequence is TGTGCCAGCAGCTTAGTGAGACAGTCAGCTGGAAACACCATATATTTT.